The following is a TCR beta chain sequence with its context. In the authors' methods: Amplification of reference gene primers provided the estimated nucleated cell counts. Using immunoSEQ multiplex PCR, the repertoire was profiled, and TCRdb retains in-frame clones only, with some absent. The V and J calls and clone size were taken over from that table, and D and trimming were inferred from the DNA. The table includes under 150,000 clones, 85% to 90% detected once. The data derive from a study of blood T cell repertoires in COVID-19. Study-level background: Some COVID-19 samples were acute and others convalescent; all came from the United States, Italy and Spain.

The source material was peripheral blood. This sequence originates from a woman in her sixties with COVID-19, enrolled during active disease.

In nucleotides, the CDR3 is TGTGCCAGCAGCGCCCCCAAAGGGGGGGGAACGGACGAAAAACTGTTTTTT. Amino acids: CASSAPKGGGTDEKLFF. The chain couples TRBV9 to TRBJ1-4, with D perhaps matching TRBD1 (6 bases). CDR1 SGDLS and CDR2 YYNGEE come from the germline V gene. The length of the CDR3 is 17 residues. V dropped 3 bases and J dropped 8 bases, with 23 bases sitting between them.